The clone carrying this TCR beta chain was observed a handful of times. Antigen specificity is unknown. The CDR3 is 13 amino acids. Germline lookup yields CDR1 DFQATT and CDR2 SNEGSKA (reference sequence). The J segment lost 0 bases and the V segment lost 8 bases, leaving 4 bases of the junction unmatched. A second about 7 to 11 cycle PCR used barcoded and J-beta primers. A 12-random-nucleotide template-switch adaptor tagged each cDNA molecule. MiXCR, applied by TCRdb to the 5' RACE reads, yields one record per CDR3 protein. The sample includes about 1.6 million distinct CDR3 sequences, roughly 32% seen only once; the top ten take approximately 10%. This specimen comes from a study of blood T cells in healthy people across ages. Whole-study findings and limits: Naive CD4+ cell counts and diversity both ran higher in long-lived than in aged donors. Without sorted subsets, naive and antigen-experienced compartments could not be conclusively compared.

The sequence derives from a woman aged 30 to 39 in good health. J is TRBJ2-7 and V is TRBV20-1; TRBD1 aligns across 10 bases. The sequenced material came from blood. CDR3: CSTTGGGSYEQYF. CDR3 sequence (DNA): TGCAGTACGACAGGGGGCGGCTCCTACGAGCAGTACTTC.